This T cell receptor beta chain derives from a study of T cell responses to AZD1222 COVID-19 vaccine (dated by TCRdb to the early 2020s). Study-wide context: A total of 230 to 250 trial participants underwent TCR sequencing, of whom about 210 received two doses of AZD1222 and 26 received two doses of the MenACWY control vaccine. Trial participants were enrolled by age into 18-55, 56-69 and 70-plus year subgroups, with around 150, 28 and 57 TCR-sequenced participants respectively. Findings and caveats that apply to the study as a whole: Because no day 14 peak-response samples were available, repertoires were characterized only after the peak T cell response. The vaccine-associated CD4 TCRs covered the entire spike protein, and the dominant responses fell in regions 160-218 and 743-854. After two AZD1222 doses, both the breadth and the depth of spike-specific TCRs were significantly higher than at day 0 and than in MenACWY recipients. Most participants were white British and females outnumbered males, and the authors suggested that clonal diversity may have been underestimated. Reportedly, almost half of the unique spike-specific TCRs recognized epitopes lying outside the regions that are mutated in the B.1.351 and B.1.1.7 variants. Only five or six AZD1222 recipients were SARS-CoV-2 seropositive at baseline, limiting conclusions about previously exposed vaccinees. In the small 56-69-year group, the increase in depth fell short of significance, most likely because of low power.

The time point label here, explained by the study, means: about 28 days (+/-7) after the second vaccine dose. AZD1222 recipients whose second dose came at about 4 weeks and those whose second dose came at about 12 weeks were combined into one group, since spike-specific TCR depth and breadth did not differ between the two schedules. Vaccinee samples were obtained from the UK trials COV001 and COV002, which included a single-blind randomized controlled phase 2/3 trial of AZD1222 (ChAdOx1 nCoV-19) in healthy adults. Trial participant PBMC samples were collected at day 0 and day 28 after the second dose for TCRbeta chain sequencing. The CDR3 regions of human TCRbeta chains were analyzed by immunosequencing. Under the source paper's analysis protocol: Repertoire TCRs were matched against a reference library of SARS-CoV-2-specific TCRs generated with the MIRA antigen-specificity platform. Breadth meant the fraction of unique TCRs that were SARS-CoV-2-associated, whereas depth meant the fraction of total T cells that were SARS-CoV-2-associated. Each spike-specific TCR was assigned to its reactive spike region and to a CD4 or CD8 class using the MIRA data. Log10-transformed breadth and depth values were compared by one-way ANOVA with Sidak's multiple comparisons tests. In TCRdb, the immuneACCESS table is reduced to in-frame sequences with V and J assigned. These tables do not hold every clone; where another copy was compared, an unresolved V gene accounts for under half, and the others remain unexplained. V, J and clone size reflect that table, while D and trimming were determined from the DNA. This sample is represented by 110,000 or so clones; more than 70% of them were singletons. Of the sample, about 4.5% is held by the ten largest clones.

Counted from cysteine to phenylalanine, this CDR3 has 11 amino acids. The retained sequence is limited to the CDR3, 33 bases, with the frame set at the first base. From the germline V gene, CDR1 is SGHRS and CDR2 is YFSETQ. The junction carries 4 bases between V and J, which are trimmed by 6 bases and 1 base respectively. This clone has a handful of counts. Its binding antigen is unknown. The record has no base qualities; no much larger clone is one base away. The chain employs TRBV5-1 and TRBJ1-1, with no D gene named confidently. The sequence derives from an adult who received the AZD1222 COVID-19 vaccine. Sequenced material: peripheral blood, taken 28 days after the second AZD1222 dose. The CDR3 amino acid sequence is: CASKENTEAFF. The DNA sequence is as follows: TGCGCCAGCAAAGAGAACACTGAAGCTTTCTTT.